This paragraph reports one T cell receptor beta chain. The sample originates from a study of blood T cell repertoires in COVID-19. Study at large: Both acute and convalescent COVID-19 samples were obtained from the United States, Italy and Spain. PBMCs, B-cell-depleted T cells, or T cells provided the cDNA or gDNA that made up the material.

In the original processing: Estimation of nucleated cell counts relied on the amplification of reference gene primers. Repertoires were generated with immunoSEQ multiplex PCR, while TCRdb's copy carries only in-frame clones and drops some. V and J calls and clone size are copied from that table; D and trimming were computed from the DNA. The table includes 65,000 to 85,000 clones, approximately 88% detected once. This CDR3 is 15 amino acids long. CDR1 is GTSNPN and CDR2 is SVGIG in the germline V gene (reference sequence). V gave up 3 bases and J gave up 7 bases; unmatched junction bases: 7. The sample comprised peripheral blood. The sequence was collected from a human donor in a cohort sampled during active COVID-19. The chain couples TRBV30 to TRBJ1-6; 9 bases are shared with TRBD1. CDR3 sequence reads: CAWSLQGTGNSPLHF. The DNA of the CDR3 is TGTGCCTGGAGCCTTCAAGGGACAGGGAATTCACCCCTCCACTTT.